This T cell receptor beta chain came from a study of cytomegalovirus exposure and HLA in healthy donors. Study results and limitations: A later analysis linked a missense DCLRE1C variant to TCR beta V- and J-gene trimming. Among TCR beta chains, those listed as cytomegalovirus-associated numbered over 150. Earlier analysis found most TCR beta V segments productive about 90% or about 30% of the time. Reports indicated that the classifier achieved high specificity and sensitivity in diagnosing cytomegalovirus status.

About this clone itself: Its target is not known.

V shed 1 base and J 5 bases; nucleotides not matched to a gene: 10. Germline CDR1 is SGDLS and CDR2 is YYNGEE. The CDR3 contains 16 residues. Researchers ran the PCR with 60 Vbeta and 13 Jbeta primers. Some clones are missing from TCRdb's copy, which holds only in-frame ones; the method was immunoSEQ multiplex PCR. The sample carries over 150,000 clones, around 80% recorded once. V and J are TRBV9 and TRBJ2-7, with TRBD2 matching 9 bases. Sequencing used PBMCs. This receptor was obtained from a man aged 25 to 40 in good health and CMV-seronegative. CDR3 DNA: TGTGCCAGCAGCGTATATGCGGGAGGGCCGGGAAACGAGCAGTACTTC. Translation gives CASSVYAGGPGNEQYF.